These 18 T cell receptor beta chains came from one sample sequenced in a study of a mutant IDH1 vaccine in newly diagnosed glioma. Profiling relied on immunoSEQ multiplex PCR, and the TCRdb table lists in-frame clones only, not all of them. The sample consists of 40,000 to 50,000 clones, around 76% of them appearing once. These receptors' targets are unknown. Time point denoted: week 23, last vaccination. Vaccination used 300 ug of mutant IDH1 20-mer peptide per dose, with topical imiquimod. The material sequenced was PBMCs, taken from a glioma patient whose treatment included an IDH1 peptide vaccine. Source of these receptors: a man aged 45 to 65 with glioma.

There are a few counts of this clone. This chain uses TRBV29-1 with TRBJ1-2; TRBD1 aligns across 9 bases. The CDR3 length is 10 residues. Germline CDR1 SQVTM, CDR2 ANQGSEA. The junction had 0 bases not matched to a gene; V was cut back by 6 bases and J by 7 bases. CDR3 region: CSVDRGGYTF. The CDR3 DNA is TGCAGCGTGGACAGGGGTGGCTACACCTTC.

The gene calls are TRBV5-4 and TRBJ2-5; perhaps TRBD1 as D (5 bases). This CDR3 has 15 amino acids. Germline CDR1 SGHNT, CDR2 YYREEE (reference sequence). V was pared by 4 bases and J by 2 bases, with 15 bases between. The CDR3 DNA is TGTGCCAGCAGCCCCCGTGGGGCTGGGCAAGAGACCCAGTACTTC. Its protein is CASSPRGAGQETQYF.

This clone was detected once. The chain is built from TRBV30 and TRBJ1-2; 8 bases align to TRBD1. Germline assignment: CDR1 GTSNPN and CDR2 SVGIG (reference sequence). This CDR3 is 18 amino acids long. V shed 1 base, J shed 4 bases, and the junction held 17 bases outside the gene matches. CDR3 DNA: TGTGCCTGGAGTGCTTCAGGGGCAGGGGGCGGTCTCGGCTATGGCTACACCTTC. Its translation: CAWSASGAGGGLGYGYTF.

Only a few counts were recorded for this clone. The same CDR3 also results from other DNA sequences found in this sample. The rearrangement links TRBV6-5 to TRBJ1-5, with no clear D. The V end lost 0 bases, the J end lost 1 base, and 7 bases lay between the germline ends. Germline V gene data show CDR1 as MNHEY and CDR2 as SVGAGI. The CDR3 contains 15 residues. The CDR3 nucleotides are TGTGCCAGCAGTTACTCGCTTGTCAGCAATCAGCCCCAGCATTTT. Translated, it gives CASSYSLVSNQPQHF.

V is TRBV30 and J is TRBJ1-1; 7 positions agree with TRBD1. This CDR3 has 13 amino acids. Germline V gene sequence: CDR1 GTSNPN, CDR2 SVGIG (reference sequence). V trimming: 0 bases; J trimming: 7 bases; junction bases outside the gene matches: 5. The CDR3 sequence: CAWSVGTALEAFF. The CDR3 DNA reads TGTGCCTGGAGTGTTGGGACAGCCCTTGAAGCTTTCTTT. Together with reference TRBV30 and TRBJ1-1, the CDR3 gives the full variable domain: SQTIHQWPATLVQPVGSPLSLECTVEGTSNPNLYWYRQAAGRGLQLLFYSVGIGQISSEVPQNLSASRPQDRQFILSSKKLLLSDSGFYLCAWSVGTALEAFFGQGTRLTVV.

V and J are TRBV4-1 and TRBJ2-7, with a weak D call TRBD1 (5 bases). CDR1 is MGHRA and CDR2 is YSYEKL in the germline V gene. V was cut by 1 base and J by 2 bases, with 12 bases left in between. This CDR3 has 15 amino acids. The CDR3, as DNA: TGCGCCAGCAGCCAAGGGATGGACACGACCTACGAGCAGTACTTC. This encodes CASSQGMDTTYEQYF.

The CDR3 region is CASSTRASNEKLFF. CDR3 in DNA: TGTGCCAGTAGTACCAGGGCGTCTAATGAAAAACTGTTTTTT. V usage is TRBV19 and J usage is TRBJ1-4; tentatively, D is TRBD1 (5 bases). This CDR3 comprises 14 residues. With 4 bases removed from V and 3 bases from J, the gap between germline ends came to 9 bases. From germline, CDR1 is LNHDA and CDR2 SQIVND (reference sequence).

This CDR3 reads CASGGSYEQYF. The CDR3 nucleotides read TGTGCCAGCGGGGGGTCGTACGAGCAGTACTTC. The chain couples TRBV11-1 to TRBJ2-7; D is perhaps TRBD2 (6 bases). Per the germline V gene, CDR1 is SGHAT and CDR2 is FQDESV (reference sequence). The ends were cut back, 8 bases at V and 4 bases at J, with 9 bases in the middle. The CDR3 totals 11 residues.

The V and J genes are TRBV30 and TRBJ1-5; D remains unclear. The CDR3 has 13 residues. Germline CDR1 is GTSNPN and CDR2 is SVGIG (reference sequence). V lost 0 bases, J lost 3 bases, and 6 bases lay in between. The CDR3 DNA reads as TGTGCCTGGAGTGTTAGGCACAATCAGCCCCAGCATTTT. Translating it yields CAWSVRHNQPQHF.

The chain is built from TRBV9 and TRBJ1-3; no firm D call. The CDR3 sequence is 14 residues long. With 4 bases removed from V and 2 bases from J, the gap between germline ends came to 10 bases. Germline V gene data show CDR1 as SGDLS and CDR2 as YYNGEE. CDR3 in amino acids: CASSPPTPGNTIYF. For the CDR3, the DNA is TGTGCCAGCAGCCCCCCCACCCCTGGAAACACCATATATTTT. Complete variable domain (other parts from reference TRBV9 and TRBJ1-3): DSGVTQTPKHLITATGQRVTLRCSPRSGDLSVYWYQQSLDQGLQFLIQYYNGEERAKGNILERFSAQQFPDLHSELNLSSLELGDSALYFCASSPPTPGNTIYFGEGSWLTVV.

CDR3: CASSPEGRQNSNQPQHF. In nucleotides, the CDR3 is TGCGCCAGCAGCCCCGAGGGACGGCAAAATAGCAATCAGCCCCAGCATTTT. V is TRBV5-1 and J is TRBJ1-5, with D possibly being TRBD1 (5 bases). The CDR3 consists of 17 residues. V was clipped by 4 bases and J by 0 bases, with 17 bases between them. Germline-derived CDR1 and CDR2 are SGHRS and YFSETQ.

V and J are TRBV30 and TRBJ1-5; the match to TRBD1 covers 7 bases. Trimming cost V 0 bases and J 2 bases; bases outside gene matches: 7. Germline CDR1 is GTSNPN and CDR2 is SVGIG (reference sequence). This CDR3 comprises 16 residues. CDR3 bases: TGTGCCTGGAGTGTACTCGACAGGGAAGGCAATCAGCCCCAGCATTTT. Its protein product is CAWSVLDREGNQPQHF.

This clone occurred a few times. The rearrangement joins TRBV4-2 to TRBJ2-2, with a possible D match to TRBD2 (5 bases). In germline, CDR1 is LGHNA, CDR2 YNFKEQ. V lost 4 bases and J 8 bases, leaving 8 bases between the germline ends. The CDR3 is made up of 12 amino acids. The CDR3 region is CASSLSGGELFF. The CDR3 DNA reads as TGTGCCAGCAGCCTCTCGGGGGGGGAGCTGTTTTTT.

The table lists this clone with a few counts. This chain connects TRBV7-9 to TRBJ1-5; maybe TRBD1 (5 bases). This CDR3 comprises 18 residues. The V gene's germline CDR1 is SEHNR and CDR2 FQNEAQ (reference sequence). V was pared by 1 base and J by 2 bases, with 18 bases between. CDR3 region: CASSLGSTGKQGNQPQHF. Written as DNA, the CDR3 is TGTGCCAGCAGCTTAGGATCGACGGGAAAACAGGGCAATCAGCCCCAGCATTTT. Filled out from reference TRBV7-9 and TRBJ1-5, the complete variable domain reads DTGVSQNPRHKITKRGQNVTFRCDPISEHNRLYWYRQTLGQGPEFLTYFQNEAQLEKSRLLSDRFSAERPKGSFSTLEIQRTEQGDSAMYLCASSLGSTGKQGNQPQHFGDGTRLSIL.

CDR3: CASSMGGQPQHF. The CDR3 nucleotides are TGTGCCAGTAGTATGGGGGGGCAGCCCCAGCATTTT. This sequence joins TRBV19 and TRBJ1-5, with D possibly matching TRBD1 (5 bases). Germline V lookup: CDR1 LNHDA, CDR2 SQIVND (reference sequence). This CDR3 is built from 12 residues. V lost 3 bases and J lost 7, with 7 bases in between.

This rearrangement joins TRBV19 to TRBJ2-2; 7 bases map to TRBD1. The CDR3 runs 16 residues. Per the germline V gene, CDR1 is LNHDA and CDR2 is SQIVND (reference sequence). The V gene end was trimmed by 5 bases and the J gene end by 1 base; junction bases not matched to a gene: 7. CDR3 coding DNA: TGTGCCAGTAGTTTAACCGGGACAGTGAACACCGGGGAGCTGTTTTTT. Translated: CASSLTGTVNTGELFF.

This clone was counted once. The genes are TRBV27 and TRBJ2-7; 7 bases align to TRBD2. Germline values: CDR1 MNHEY, CDR2 SMNVEV (reference sequence). This CDR3 has 14 residues. Trimming at V came to 5 bases and at J to 3 bases, leaving 7 bases not matched to a gene. CDR3 region: CASSPLGTNYEQYF. The CDR3 nucleotides are TGTGCCAGCAGTCCACTCGGGACTAACTACGAGCAGTACTTC.

This clone has only a few counts. The chain carries TRBV19 and TRBJ1-1, with D possibly matching TRBD1 (6 bases). Germline V gene data show CDR1 as LNHDA and CDR2 as SQIVND (reference sequence). This CDR3 is 13 amino acids long. V gave up 5 bases and J gave up 3 bases, with 10 bases separating them. Here the CDR3 reads CASSSGGYTEAFF. Written as DNA, the CDR3 is TGTGCCAGTAGTTCCGGGGGCTACACTGAAGCTTTCTTT.